This T cell receptor beta chain was profiled in a study of cytomegalovirus exposure and HLA in healthy donors. Study observations and caveats: Association of a missense DCLRE1C variant with TCR beta V- and J-gene trimming was reported in a later analysis. Some V segments, TRBV6-2 and TRBV6-3 among them, were indistinguishable and were therefore excluded.

On this clone itself: As yet, its antigen is unknown.

The PCR used 60 Vbeta and 13 Jbeta primers. Libraries were prepared by immunoSEQ multiplex PCR; TCRdb keeps only in-frame clonotypes and omits some of them. The repertoire includes more than 130,000 clones, 60% to 80% of them detected once, and about 5% sits in the top ten. Trimming took 10 bases from V and 4 from J; bases not matched to a gene: 8. This CDR3 spans 13 amino acids. Germline-derived CDR1 and CDR2 are MNHEY and SMNVEV (reference sequence). The chain couples TRBV27 to TRBJ2-3; 7 positions match TRBD1. The material sequenced was PBMCs. The receptor was isolated from a male donor in good health and CMV-seronegative. The CDR3 loop reads CATGDSLADTQYF. The CDR3 nucleotides are TGTGCCACCGGGGACAGTCTCGCAGATACGCAGTATTTT.